This entry lists 10 T cell receptor beta chains sequenced from one sample in a study of blood T cell repertoires in COVID-19. Profiled with immunoSEQ multiplex PCR; TCRdb holds only in-frame clones, not every one. The sample shows over 60,000 clones, roughly 87% of them seen only once. The sample taken for sequencing was peripheral blood. These receptors all stem from a man aged 80 or over with acute or convalescent COVID-19.

The rearrangement links TRBV11-1 to TRBJ2-1; 10 nucleotides align to TRBD1. This CDR3 contains 15 residues. In germline, CDR1 is SGHAT, CDR2 FQDESV (reference sequence). V shed 4 bases, J shed 1 base, and the junction held 1 base outside the gene matches. The CDR3 DNA reads TGTGCCAGCAGCTCGGGACAGGGGTCCTACAATGAGCAGTTCTTC. It translates to CASSSGQGSYNEQFF.

The CDR3 is CASSLGQGSNYGYTF. The CDR3 bases are TGTGCCAGCAGCTTGGGACAGGGAAGTAACTATGGCTACACCTTC. V usage is TRBV7-6 and J usage is TRBJ1-2; 9 nucleotides line up with TRBD1. This CDR3 is 15 amino acids long. From germline, CDR1 is SGHVS and CDR2 FNYEAQ. V lost 3 bases, J lost 1 base, and 3 bases stayed unmatched.

This clone was counted a single time. The chain employs TRBV7-9 and TRBJ1-2; the match to TRBD1 covers 9 bases. Germline CDR1 and CDR2: SEHNR and FQNEAQ (reference sequence). V lost 4 bases, J lost 6 bases, and 3 bases stayed unmatched. The CDR3 length is 13 residues. Written as DNA, the CDR3 is TGTGCCAGCAGCTCGAGGACAGGGGATGGCTACACCTTC. Protein product: CASSSRTGDGYTF.

CDR3 residues: CASSLTSGSYEQYF. CDR3 nucleotide sequence: TGTGCCAGCAGTTTGACTAGCGGTTCCTACGAGCAGTACTTC. The chain joins TRBV27 to TRBJ2-7, with 9 nucleotides matching TRBD2. The CDR3 sequence is 14 residues long. J gave up 1 base and V 3 bases, and 1 base lay outside the gene matches. CDR1 and CDR2 from the germline V gene are MNHEY and SMNVEV (reference sequence).

This clone occurred once. The chain recombines TRBV5-1 with TRBJ1-1, with D perhaps matching TRBD1 (6 bases). CDR3 size: 16 residues. Germline V gives CDR1 SGHRS, CDR2 YFSETQ. V shed 0 bases and J shed 1 base, with 13 bases lying between them. CDR3 amino acids: CASSLGTDRWNTEAFF. The CDR3 region has the DNA TGCGCCAGCAGCTTGGGGACTGACAGGTGGAACACTGAAGCTTTCTTT.

The rearrangement joins TRBV18 to TRBJ1-3; 8 bases fit TRBD1. Trimming removed 3 bases from V and 2 bases from J; junction bases left unmatched: 6. The germline gives CDR1 KGHSH, CDR2 LQKENI. This CDR3 region has 16 residues. The CDR3 region is CASSPPGQVPGNTIYF. CDR3 DNA sequence: TGTGCCAGCTCACCCCCGGGACAGGTTCCTGGAAACACCATATATTTT. The full variable domain, completed using reference TRBV18 and TRBJ1-3, is NAGVMQNPRHLVRRRGQEARLRCSPMKGHSHVYWYRQLPEEGLKFMVYLQKENIIDESGMPKERFSAEFPKEGPSILRIQQVVRGDSAAYFCASSPPGQVPGNTIYFGEGSWLTVV.

This chain uses TRBV11-2 with TRBJ1-2; 10 bases are shared with TRBD1. This CDR3 comprises 18 residues. Per the germline V gene, CDR1 is SGHAT and CDR2 is FQNNGV. V was pared by 1 base and J by 4 bases, with 12 bases of the junction left unmatched. CDR3 coding DNA: TGTGCCAGCAGCTTAGTAGGGGGGGACAGGGGCCTGCCCTATGGCTACACCTTC. It translates to CASSLVGGDRGLPYGYTF.

The chain has TRBV4-1 and TRBJ2-5; D is uncertain. The CDR3 is 14 amino acids. The ends were cut back, 0 bases at V and 5 bases at J, with 10 bases in the middle. Germline CDR1 reads MGHRA; CDR2 reads YSYEKL. DNA for the CDR3: TGCGCCAGCAGCCAAGAGGCCCGTCCCGAGACCCAGTACTTC. Translated, it gives CASSQEARPETQYF.

The chain combines TRBV6-6 with TRBJ1-6; D unresolved. In germline, CDR1 is MNHNY, CDR2 SVGAGI (reference sequence). The CDR3 length is 18 residues. V dropped 5 bases and J dropped 0 bases, with 17 bases sitting between them. CDR3 nucleotide sequence: TGTGCCAGCAGTCCCCGAGGCGACGCGAGCTCCTATAATTCACCCCTCCACTTT. Protein: CASSPRGDASSYNSPLHF.

This clone was seen a handful of times. This chain links TRBV4-1 with TRBJ1-6; 11 positions match TRBD1. V gave up 5 bases and J gave up 10 bases; unmatched junction bases: 13. Germline CDR1 MGHRA, CDR2 YSYEKL. The CDR3 sequence is 17 residues long. DNA for the CDR3: TGCGCCAGCAGCGAAGGACAGGGGGCGCCGATGGGGTCACCCCTCCACTTT. This encodes CASSEGQGAPMGSPLHF.